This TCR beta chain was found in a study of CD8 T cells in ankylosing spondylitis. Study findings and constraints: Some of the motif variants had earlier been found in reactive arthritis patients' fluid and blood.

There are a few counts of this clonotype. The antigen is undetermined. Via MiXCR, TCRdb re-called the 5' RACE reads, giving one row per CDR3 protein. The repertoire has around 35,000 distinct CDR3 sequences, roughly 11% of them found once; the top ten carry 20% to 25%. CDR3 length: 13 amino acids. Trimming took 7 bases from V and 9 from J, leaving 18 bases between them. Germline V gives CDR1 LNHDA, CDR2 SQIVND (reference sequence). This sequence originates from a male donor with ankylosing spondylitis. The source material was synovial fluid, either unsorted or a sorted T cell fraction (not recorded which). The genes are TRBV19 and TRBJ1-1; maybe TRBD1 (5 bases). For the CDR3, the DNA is TGTGCCAGTAAAGCGCCGGGACGGGACCAAGCTTTCTTT. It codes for CASKAPGRDQAFF.